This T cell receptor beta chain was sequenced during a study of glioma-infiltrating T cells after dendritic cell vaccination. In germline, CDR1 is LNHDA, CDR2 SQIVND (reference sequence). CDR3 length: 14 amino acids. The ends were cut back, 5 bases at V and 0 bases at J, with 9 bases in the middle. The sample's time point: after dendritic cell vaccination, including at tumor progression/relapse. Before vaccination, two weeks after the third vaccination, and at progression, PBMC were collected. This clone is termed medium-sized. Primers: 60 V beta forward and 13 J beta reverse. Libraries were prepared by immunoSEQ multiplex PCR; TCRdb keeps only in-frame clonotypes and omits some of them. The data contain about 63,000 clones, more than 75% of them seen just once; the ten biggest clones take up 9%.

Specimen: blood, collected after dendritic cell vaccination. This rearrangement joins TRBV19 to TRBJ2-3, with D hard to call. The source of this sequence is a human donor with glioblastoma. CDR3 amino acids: CASSSPPSTDTQYF. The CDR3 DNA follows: TGTGCCAGTAGTTCTCCCCCTAGCACAGATACGCAGTATTTT. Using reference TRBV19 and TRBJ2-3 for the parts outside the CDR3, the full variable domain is DGGITQSPKYLFRKEGQNVTLSCEQNLNHDAMYWYRQDPGQGLRLIYYSQIVNDFQKGDIAEGYSVSREKKESFPLTVTSAQKNPTAFYLCASSSPPSTDTQYFGPGTRLTVL.